A single sample is the source of the 16 T cell receptor beta chains below, sequenced in a study of OX40 agonist ivuxolimab in advanced cancers. Method: immunoSEQ multiplex PCR; TCRdb's copy keeps in-frame clones and lacks some. The sample lists almost 70,000 clones; roughly 89% were seen once. The source was CD4+ or CD8+ T cells sorted from blood, collected in a trial of the OX40 agonist ivuxolimab. The receptor set was obtained from an adult with an advanced solid tumor such as melanoma, head and neck, liver or kidney cancer.

The CDR3: CASSPNGRGQETQYF. The CDR3 DNA reads as TGCGCCAGCAGCCCAAACGGGAGAGGGCAAGAGACCCAGTACTTC. The genes are TRBV5-1 and TRBJ2-5; a weak D match, TRBD2 (6 bases). V lost 4 bases and J lost 2, with 15 bases in between. This CDR3 spans 15 amino acids. Per the germline V gene, CDR1 is SGHRS and CDR2 is YFSETQ.

This chain links TRBV6-5 with TRBJ2-5; 15 nucleotides match TRBD2. CDR1 and CDR2 (germline): MNHEY, SVGAGI. The junction had 6 bases not matched to a gene; V was cut back by 6 bases and J by 7 bases. The CDR3 is 15 amino acids. CDR3 sequence reads: CASSARTSGRVTQYF. The DNA of the CDR3 is TGTGCCAGCAGCGCTCGGACTAGCGGGAGGGTGACCCAGTACTTC.

This sequence joins TRBV10-3 and TRBJ2-3, with 9 bases fitting TRBD1. This CDR3 comprises 16 residues. CDR1 ENHRY and CDR2 SYGVKD come from the germline V gene. Trimming removed 6 bases from V and 0 bases from J; junction bases left unmatched: 7. The DNA of the CDR3 is TGTGCCATCAGGGGGGGGACAGGGACTAGCACAGATACGCAGTATTTT. This translates into CAIRGGTGTSTDTQYF.

J is TRBJ1-6 and V is TRBV2; D ambiguous. CDR3 length: 12 amino acids. Trimming pared 5 bases from V and 8 bases from J, leaving 7 bases between. Germline CDR1 SNHLY, CDR2 FYNNEI. The CDR3 protein is CASSLPYSPLHF. The DNA of the CDR3 is TGTGCCAGCAGTCTACCCTATTCACCCCTCCACTTT.

This clone was found once. This chain links TRBV10-3 with TRBJ1-5; the D is unclear. The CDR3 totals 15 residues. Germline V lookup: CDR1 ENHRY, CDR2 SYGVKD. The ends were cut back, 4 bases at V and 1 base at J, with 11 bases in the middle. CDR3 nucleotides: TGTGCCATCAGTGGATCGGGGTCCAGCAATCAGCCCCAGCATTTT. Amino acid sequence: CAISGSGSSNQPQHF.

The V gene is TRBV27, the J gene TRBJ2-1, with 14 bases matching TRBD2. J was trimmed by 7 bases and V by 4 bases; bases with no gene match: 9. CDR3 size: 17 residues. Per the germline V gene, CDR1 is MNHEY and CDR2 is SMNVEV (reference sequence). The CDR3, as DNA: TGTGCCAGCAGTTCCCCAGGGACTAGCGGGAGTATTAATGAGCAGTTCTTC. Its protein is CASSSPGTSGSINEQFF.

The V call is TRBV29-1, the J call TRBJ2-5; 9 bases agree with TRBD2. Germline V lookup: CDR1 SQVTM, CDR2 ANQGSEA. V was clipped by 1 base and J by 5 bases; unmatched bases: 5. This CDR3 has 14 residues. The CDR3 protein is CSVEGGRVRETQYF. CDR3 nucleotides: TGCAGCGTTGAAGGCGGGAGGGTAAGGGAGACCCAGTACTTC.

This clone was recorded once. The CDR3 DNA is TGTGCCAGCACGGCCGAGAGGCGGGGTGAGCAGTTCTTC. Translated, it gives CASTAERRGEQFF. The chain couples TRBV11-3 to TRBJ2-1; D is possibly TRBD2 (6 bases). CDR3 length: 13 amino acids. Germline V gene lookup returns CDR1 SGHNT and CDR2 YENEEA. Deletions cut 7 bases from V and 9 bases from J, with 16 bases between.

V and J are TRBV5-5 and TRBJ2-7; 14 bases map to TRBD2. CDR1 is SGHKS and CDR2 is YYEKEE in the germline V gene (reference sequence). V lost 4 bases to trimming and J lost 5 bases; unmatched junction nucleotides: 8. The CDR3 covers 16 residues. This chain's CDR3 is CASSKSGTSGSNEQYF. The DNA of the CDR3 is TGTGCCAGCAGCAAATCCGGGACTAGCGGGAGTAACGAGCAGTACTTC. Full variable domain (rest looked up from reference TRBV5-5 and TRBJ2-7): DAGVTQSPTHLIKTRGQQVTLRCSPISGHKSVSWYQQVLGQGPQFIFQYYEKEERGRGNFPDRFSARQFPNYSSELNVNALLLGDSALYLCASSKSGTSGSNEQYFGPGTRLTVT.

In its sample, this clone was seen once. The V gene is TRBV6-1, the J gene TRBJ2-3; D is perhaps TRBD2 (5 bases). V was shortened by 6 bases and J by 2 bases, with 15 bases between the two germline ends. The CDR3 sequence is 15 residues long. Germline loops: CDR1 MNHNS, CDR2 SASEGT. CDR3 DNA sequence: TGTGCCAGCAGATTACAGACTACCAACACAGATACGCAGTATTTT. This codes for CASRLQTTNTDTQYF.

V usage is TRBV15 and J usage is TRBJ1-5; TRBD1 matches 9 bases. CDR3 size: 16 residues. CDR1 LNHNV and CDR2 YYDKDF come from the germline V gene (reference sequence). The junction had 7 bases not matched to a gene; V was cut back by 3 bases and J by 4 bases. This CDR3 reads CATSRGLDRGNQPQHF. The DNA for the CDR3 is TGTGCCACCAGCAGGGGCCTGGACAGGGGTAATCAGCCCCAGCATTTT. The variable domain in full, with the rest retrieved from reference TRBV15 and TRBJ1-5, is DAMVIQNPRYQVTQFGKPVTLSCSQTLNHNVMYWYQQKSSQAPKLLFHYYDKDFNNEADTPDNFQSRRPNTSFCFLDIRSPGLGDTAMYLCATSRGLDRGNQPQHFGDGTRLSIL.

This chain links TRBV9 with TRBJ2-5; no reliable D call. Germline CDR1 reads SGDLS; CDR2 reads YYNGEE. CDR3 length: 13 amino acids. The ends were cut back, 0 bases at V and 2 bases at J, with 5 bases in the middle. CDR3 coding DNA: TGTGCCAGCAGCGTAGCCCTACAAGAGACCCAGTACTTC. Amino acid sequence: CASSVALQETQYF.

The J gene is TRBJ1-3, the V gene TRBV30, with D unresolved. This CDR3 spans 14 amino acids. V gave up 2 bases and J gave up 0 bases, with 8 bases separating them. Germline loops: CDR1 GTSNPN, CDR2 SVGIG (reference sequence). CDR3: CAWSSGLSGNTIYF. In DNA, the CDR3 is TGTGCCTGGAGTTCCGGCCTCTCTGGAAACACCATATATTTT.

This rearrangement joins TRBV9 to TRBJ2-2, with D tentatively TRBD1 (6 bases). This CDR3 comprises 14 residues. Trimming took off 4 bases at V and 4 bases at J, with 11 bases between the two ends. Germline assignment: CDR1 SGDLS and CDR2 YYNGEE. DNA of the CDR3: TGTGCCAGCAGCTTACAGGGTTTCACCGGGGAGCTGTTTTTT. Translated: CASSLQGFTGELFF.

V is TRBV28 and J is TRBJ2-2; either TRBD1 or TRBD2 may supply D (5 bases each). The CDR3 extends over 15 amino acids. V lost 2 bases and J 4 bases, leaving 11 bases between the germline ends. CDR1 and CDR2 (germline): MDHEN, SYDVKM. The CDR3 coding sequence is TGTGCCAGCAGTTTAGGAGCGAGGGGCACCGGGGAGCTGTTTTTT. Its protein is CASSLGARGTGELFF.

The chain combines TRBV5-1 with TRBJ2-3; 9 bases are a match to TRBD2. The CDR3 is 15 amino acids. Trimming cost V 7 bases and J 2 bases; bases outside gene matches: 8. Germline-derived CDR1 and CDR2 are SGHRS and YFSETQ. The CDR3 sequence is CASCSAGGPTDTQYF. The CDR3, as DNA: TGCGCCAGCTGCTCAGCGGGAGGACCCACAGATACGCAGTATTTT.